One sample yielded the 21 T cell receptor beta chains listed below, sequenced in a study of shared clonotypes between healthy human individuals (dated by TCRdb to 2018 to 2020). The library was prepared using the immunoSEQ multiplex PCR assay. In its TCRdb copy, this immuneACCESS table keeps in-frame sequences only and misses some clones. Where compared with another copy, unresolved V genes explain less than half of these, and the others have no known cause. Within this sample are roughly 2,500,000 clones, with over 85% of them counted one time only. In total, the top ten clones hold roughly 0.36% of the sample. Sequenced input: naive CD4+ T cells from PBMCs. The sample's cell subset or site label, in plain terms: CD45RA+ positively selected. The receptors were gathered from a man younger than 30 in good health. Some clones in this sample may be carry-over from other donors' samples.

In its sample, this clone was seen once. The gene calls are TRBV5-1 and TRBJ1-2; TRBD1 might be the D (5 bases). CDR1 is SGHRS and CDR2 is YFSETQ in the germline V gene. This CDR3 is built from 15 residues. V was trimmed by 9 bases and J by 0 bases, leaving 18 bases between them. CDR3 in DNA: TGCGCCACCTCCCACCGGGACGGAGCTAACTATGGCTACACCTTC. Protein: CATSHRDGANYGYTF.

CDR3 coding DNA: TGTGCCAGCAGCTCGATCCCCCTTTCGGGGCATGAGCAGTTCTTC. The encoded protein is CASSSIPLSGHEQFF. The chain joins TRBV9 to TRBJ2-1; D tentatively fits TRBD1 or TRBD2 (5 bases each). Germline CDR1 is SGDLS and CDR2 is YYNGEE. This CDR3 spans 15 amino acids. V dropped 4 bases and J dropped 8 bases, with 19 bases sitting between them.

The chain joins TRBV18 to TRBJ1-3, with 7 positions matching TRBD1. The junction had 7 bases not matched to a gene; V was cut back by 2 bases and J by 0 bases. Looked up from germline, CDR1 is KGHSH and CDR2 is LQKENI. The CDR3 length is 17 residues. CDR3 nucleotides: TGTGCCAGCTCACCAATATCTCCAGGGGGCTCTGGAAACACCATATATTTT. Translation: CASSPISPGGSGNTIYF.

The V call is TRBV6-5, the J call TRBJ2-2, with TRBD2 as a possible D gene (5 bases). This CDR3 has 15 amino acids. CDR1 is MNHEY, CDR2 SVGAGI, per germline. V gave up 5 bases and J gave up 2 bases, with 12 bases separating them. The CDR3 loop reads CASSPSRINTGELFF. CDR3 nucleotides: TGTGCCAGCAGTCCTAGCAGAATCAACACCGGGGAGCTGTTTTTT.

CDR3 loop: CASSLQGANRAEAFF. The CDR3 region has the DNA TGTGCCAGCAGTTTACAGGGGGCGAATAGAGCTGAAGCTTTCTTT. The rearrangement uses TRBV6-6 and TRBJ1-1; 9 nucleotides line up with TRBD1. V lost 4 bases, J lost 6 bases, and 9 bases stayed unmatched. The CDR3 is 15 amino acids. Germline V CDR1 and CDR2: MNHNY, SVGAGI (reference sequence).

CDR3 sequence (DNA): TGTGCCAGCAGCCACCGACTAGCGGGAGTCAATGAGCAGTTCTTC. It translates to CASSHRLAGVNEQFF. This chain links TRBV11-1 with TRBJ2-1; 12 bases line up with TRBD2. The CDR3 has 15 residues. Per germline, CDR1 SGHAT and CDR2 FQDESV (reference sequence). The junction had 5 bases not matched to a gene; V was cut back by 5 bases and J by 6 bases.

This clone was seen a handful of times. This chain connects TRBV28 to TRBJ1-1; D unresolved. The V and J ends lost 2 bases and 0 bases respectively, with 10 bases between them. Germline CDR1 MDHEN, CDR2 SYDVKM. The CDR3 loop spans 15 amino acids. Here the CDR3 DNA reads TGTGCCAGCAGTTTAATAGCCCCAATGAACACTGAAGCTTTCTTT. This gives the protein CASSLIAPMNTEAFF.

The V call is TRBV11-2, the J call TRBJ2-1; tentatively, D is TRBD2 (6 bases). This CDR3 is built from 16 residues. Trimming left V 5 bases short and J 3 bases short, with 17 bases between. Germline V gene lookup returns CDR1 SGHAT and CDR2 FQNNGV. This chain's CDR3 is CASSTPGLNIYNEQFF. The CDR3 coding sequence is TGTGCCAGCAGCACTCCGGGACTGAATATCTACAATGAGCAGTTCTTC.

V is TRBV7-2 and J is TRBJ2-1; 9 nucleotides line up with TRBD2. V lost 4 bases to trimming and J lost 0 bases; unmatched junction nucleotides: 10. Looked up from germline, CDR1 is SGHTA and CDR2 is FQGNSA. The CDR3 extends over 18 amino acids. CDR3 residues: CASSSLGTSPGSYNEQFF. CDR3 DNA sequence: TGTGCCAGCAGCTCCCTCGGGACTAGCCCCGGCTCCTACAATGAGCAGTTCTTC.

The chain employs TRBV7-3 and TRBJ2-3, with a tentative D call TRBD1 (5 bases). Trimming took 4 bases from V and 2 from J, leaving 10 bases between them. Germline V lookup: CDR1 SGHTA, CDR2 FQGTGA. The CDR3 consists of 14 residues. The CDR3 loop is CASSSDMNTDTQYF. CDR3 nucleotide sequence: TGTGCCAGCAGCTCGGACATGAACACAGATACGCAGTATTTT.

The rearrangement uses TRBV11-1 and TRBJ2-7; D call uncertain. Trimming cost V 1 base and J 0 bases, with 10 bases left between them. CDR1 SGHAT and CDR2 FQDESV come from the germline V gene (reference sequence). The CDR3 is 15 amino acids. DNA of the CDR3: TGTGCCAGCAGCTTAGGGGCAGGCCACTCCTACGAGCAGTACTTC. It encodes CASSLGAGHSYEQYF.

The CDR3 region has the DNA TGCAGCGGGAATTTTTTCCATTTGCCAGGGGATACGCAGTATTTT. It translates to CSGNFFHLPGDTQYF. J is TRBJ2-3 and V is TRBV29-1, with a weak D call TRBD1 (5 bases). This CDR3 has 15 residues. The germline CDR1 and CDR2 sequences are SQVTM and ANQGSEA. V gave up 7 bases and J gave up 6 bases, with 23 bases separating them.

The chain carries TRBV5-4 and TRBJ2-5; D is perhaps TRBD2 (5 bases). Trimming took 0 bases from V and 7 from J, leaving 13 bases between them. The CDR3 sequence is 14 residues long. Germline V gives CDR1 SGHNT, CDR2 YYREEE (reference sequence). This chain's CDR3 is CASSLESGLPTQYF. CDR3 coding DNA: TGTGCCAGCAGCTTGGAGAGCGGCTTGCCGACCCAGTACTTC.

The chain recombines TRBV18 with TRBJ2-2, with 9 bases that match TRBD2. Germline V gives CDR1 KGHSH, CDR2 LQKENI. The ends lost 6 bases at V and 0 bases at J; junction bases unmatched: 11. The length of the CDR3 is 18 residues. In nucleotides, the CDR3 is TGTGCCAGCTCGTCCCGCGGGCGACTAGCGGCGAACACCGGGGAGCTGTTTTTT. This codes for CASSSRGRLAANTGELFF.

The rearrangement joins TRBV15 to TRBJ2-3; a weak D match, TRBD2 (6 bases). Germline-derived CDR1 and CDR2 are LNHNV and YYDKDF (reference sequence). With 1 base removed from V and 3 bases from J, the gap between germline ends came to 11 bases. CDR3 length: 15 amino acids. The CDR3 is CATSRGDSGTDTQYF. CDR3 coding DNA: TGTGCCACCAGCAGAGGCGATAGCGGAACAGATACGCAGTATTTT.

This clone was counted a single time. The same CDR3 is also encoded by other DNA sequences in this sample. The chain employs TRBV5-1 and TRBJ2-2, with TRBD2 identical over 7 bases. Germline-derived CDR1 and CDR2 are SGHRS and YFSETQ. The CDR3 loop spans 16 amino acids. V trimming: 1 base; J trimming: 0 bases; junction bases outside the gene matches: 3. CDR3 protein: CASSLRLAANTGELFF. The CDR3 DNA is TGCGCCAGCAGCTTGCGGCTAGCGGCGAACACCGGGGAGCTGTTTTTT.

V and J are TRBV6-1 and TRBJ1-6; 7 bases match TRBD1. Germline CDR1 reads MNHNS; CDR2 reads SASEGT. The CDR3 loop spans 17 amino acids. Losses at the gene ends were 4 bases for V and 7 bases for J; bases not matched to a gene: 13. CDR3: CASSAPGQRTLNSPLHF. CDR3 nucleotides: TGTGCCAGCAGTGCACCGGGACAGCGGACTTTGAATTCACCCCTCCACTTT.

This sequence joins TRBV30 and TRBJ1-3; weak D call: TRBD1 (5 bases). The CDR3 totals 14 residues. Germline values: CDR1 GTSNPN, CDR2 SVGIG (reference sequence). Trimming cost V 4 bases and J 0 bases, with 10 bases left between them. CDR3 nucleotide sequence: TGTGCCTGGACTAGACAGATCTCTGGAAACACCATATATTTT. Translated: CAWTRQISGNTIYF.

The chain carries TRBV19 and TRBJ1-2, with D maybe TRBD1 (5 bases). Trimming cost V 1 base and J 6 bases, with 15 bases left between them. The germline V gene encodes CDR1 LNHDA and CDR2 SQIVND (reference sequence). The CDR3 contains 15 residues. The CDR3 loop is CASSIGPGAGDGYTF. The CDR3 DNA reads TGTGCCAGTAGTATAGGCCCCGGGGCAGGTGATGGCTACACCTTC.

Comment on this clone: This same CDR3 is encoded by further DNA sequences in the sample. The chain carries TRBV25-1 and TRBJ2-7; 7 bases are shared with TRBD2. Trimming took 3 bases from V and 0 from J; bases not matched to a gene: 2. The germline CDR1 and CDR2 sequences are MGHDK and SYGVNS. The CDR3 runs to 14 residues. The CDR3 loop is CASSDPGGSYEQYF. The DNA for the CDR3 is TGTGCCAGCAGTGATCCGGGGGGCTCCTACGAGCAGTACTTC.

The chain has TRBV30 and TRBJ2-7; D possibly matches TRBD1 or TRBD2 (6 bases each). The CDR3 contains 17 residues. Germline V CDR1 and CDR2: GTSNPN, SVGIG (reference sequence). V lost 4 bases and J lost 1, with 23 bases in between. The CDR3 region is CAWNPLPLGGASYEQYF. CDR3 in DNA: TGTGCCTGGAATCCCCTTCCCTTGGGGGGCGCTTCCTACGAGCAGTACTTC.